This T cell receptor beta chain was identified in a study of T cell repertoires in cytomegalovirus infection. Germline V CDR1 and CDR2: MGHRA, YSYEKL. There are 14 residues in the CDR3. V gave up 3 bases and J gave up 4 bases; unmatched junction bases: 2. On this clonotype itself: As yet, its antigen is unknown.

TCRdb reprocessed the reads via MiXCR and lists one record per CDR3 protein. The data contain 600,000 to 700,000 distinct CDR3 sequences, roughly 30% of them seen just once; the ten biggest clones take up around a sixth. This chain links TRBV4-1 with TRBJ2-3, with 9 nucleotides matching TRBD2. The sample consisted of cultured PBMCs, taken from culture after CMV antigen stimulation. The clonotype originates from a human donor in good health (CMV status not recorded). Some clones in this sample may be carry-over from other donors' samples. CDR3 sequence: CASSHLAGSDTQYF. Here the CDR3 DNA reads TGCGCCAGCAGCCACCTAGCGGGGTCAGATACGCAGTATTTT.